The clone carrying this T cell receptor beta chain appeared a single time. Germline V gene sequence: CDR1 LGHNA, CDR2 YSLEER. V lost 3 bases to trimming and J lost 7 bases; unmatched junction nucleotides: 7. The CDR3 extends over 16 amino acids. Study processing details: For nucleated cells, counts were estimated from reference gene primer amplification. Method: immunoSEQ multiplex PCR; TCRdb's copy keeps in-frame clones and lacks some. V and J calls and clone size come straight from that table; D and trimming were deduced from the DNA. This sample yields roughly 26,000 clones, of which more than 65% are seen a single time; around a third belongs to the top ten. This record belongs to a study of blood T cell repertoires in COVID-19. Study at large: The study drew acute and convalescent COVID-19 samples from the United States, Italy and Spain. PBMCs, B-cell-depleted T cells, or T cells were the source of the cDNA or gDNA that made up the material.

Sequences were obtained from peripheral blood. The sequence came from a human donor in a cohort sampled during active COVID-19. The rearrangement uses TRBV4-3 and TRBJ1-4; TRBD1 matches at 11 bases. The CDR3, as DNA: TGCGCCAGCAGCCATGAGGACAGGGGGCCGGGTGAAAAACTGTTTTTT. This codes for CASSHEDRGPGEKLFF.